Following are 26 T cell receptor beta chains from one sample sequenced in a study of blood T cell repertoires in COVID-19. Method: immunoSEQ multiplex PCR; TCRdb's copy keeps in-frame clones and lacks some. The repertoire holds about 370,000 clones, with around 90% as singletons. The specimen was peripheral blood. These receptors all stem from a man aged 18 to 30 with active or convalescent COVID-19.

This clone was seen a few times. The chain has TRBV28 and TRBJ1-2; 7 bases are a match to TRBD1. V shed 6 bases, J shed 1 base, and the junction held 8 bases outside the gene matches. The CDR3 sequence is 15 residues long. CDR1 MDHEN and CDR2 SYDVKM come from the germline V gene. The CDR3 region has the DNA TGTGCCAGCAGCCGAATCGGACAGGATAACTATGGCTACACCTTC. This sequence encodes CASSRIGQDNYGYTF.

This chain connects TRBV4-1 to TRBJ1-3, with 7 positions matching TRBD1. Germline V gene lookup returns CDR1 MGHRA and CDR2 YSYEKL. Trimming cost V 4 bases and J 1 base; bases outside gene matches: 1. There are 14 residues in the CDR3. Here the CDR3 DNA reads TGCGCCAGCAGCCTGGGACAGTCTGGAAACACCATATATTTT. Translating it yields CASSLGQSGNTIYF.

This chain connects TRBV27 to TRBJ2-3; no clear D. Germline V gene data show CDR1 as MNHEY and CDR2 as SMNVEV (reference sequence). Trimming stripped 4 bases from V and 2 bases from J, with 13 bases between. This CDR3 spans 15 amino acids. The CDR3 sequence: CASSSLGAFTDTQYF. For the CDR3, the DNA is TGTGCCAGCAGTTCCCTTGGAGCCTTCACAGATACGCAGTATTTT.

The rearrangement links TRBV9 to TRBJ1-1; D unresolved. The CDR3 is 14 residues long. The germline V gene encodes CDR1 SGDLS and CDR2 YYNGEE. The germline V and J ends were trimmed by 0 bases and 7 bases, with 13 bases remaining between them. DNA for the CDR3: TGTGCCAGCAGCGTAGTATCGAGGGTTAGTGAAGCTTTCTTT. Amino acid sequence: CASSVVSRVSEAFF. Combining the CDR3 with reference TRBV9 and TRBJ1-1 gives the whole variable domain DSGVTQTPKHLITATGQRVTLRCSPRSGDLSVYWYQQSLDQGLQFLIQYYNGEERAKGNILERFSAQQFPDLHSELNLSSLELGDSALYFCASSVVSRVSEAFFGQGTRLTVV.

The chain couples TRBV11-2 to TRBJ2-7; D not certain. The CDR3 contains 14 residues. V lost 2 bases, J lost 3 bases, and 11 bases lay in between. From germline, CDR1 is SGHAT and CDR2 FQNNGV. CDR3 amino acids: CASSLNLAVYEQYF. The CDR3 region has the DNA TGTGCCAGCAGCTTAAATTTGGCAGTCTACGAGCAGTACTTC. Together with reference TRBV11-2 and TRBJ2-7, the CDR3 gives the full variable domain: EAGVAQSPRYKIIEKRQSVAFWCNPISGHATLYWYQQILGQGPKLLIQFQNNGVVDDSQLPKDRFSAERLKGVDSTLKIQPAKLEDSAVYLCASSLNLAVYEQYFGPGTRLTVT.

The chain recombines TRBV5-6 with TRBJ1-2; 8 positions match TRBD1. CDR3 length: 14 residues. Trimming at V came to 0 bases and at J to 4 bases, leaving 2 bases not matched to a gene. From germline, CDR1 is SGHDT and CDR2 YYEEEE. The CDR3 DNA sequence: TGTGCCAGCAGCTTGGGAGGGACAGGCTATGGCTACACCTTC. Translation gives CASSLGGTGYGYTF. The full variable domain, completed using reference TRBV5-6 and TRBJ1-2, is DAGVTQSPTHLIKTRGQQVTLRCSPKSGHDTVSWYQQALGQGPQFIFQYYEEEERQRGNFPDRFSGHQFPNYSSELNVNALLLGDSALYLCASSLGGTGYGYTFGSGTRLTVV.

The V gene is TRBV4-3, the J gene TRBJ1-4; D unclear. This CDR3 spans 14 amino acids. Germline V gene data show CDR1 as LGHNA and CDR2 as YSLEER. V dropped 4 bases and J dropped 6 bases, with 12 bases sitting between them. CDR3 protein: CASSPQNSHEKLFF. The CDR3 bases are TGCGCCAGCAGCCCCCAGAATTCCCATGAAAAACTGTTTTTT.

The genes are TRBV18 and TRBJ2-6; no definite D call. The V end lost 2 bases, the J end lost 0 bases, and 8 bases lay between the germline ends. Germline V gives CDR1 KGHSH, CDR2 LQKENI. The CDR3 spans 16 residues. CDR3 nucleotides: TGTGCCAGCTCACCAATTTCGGGCTCTGGGGCCAACGTCCTGACTTTC. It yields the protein CASSPISGSGANVLTF.

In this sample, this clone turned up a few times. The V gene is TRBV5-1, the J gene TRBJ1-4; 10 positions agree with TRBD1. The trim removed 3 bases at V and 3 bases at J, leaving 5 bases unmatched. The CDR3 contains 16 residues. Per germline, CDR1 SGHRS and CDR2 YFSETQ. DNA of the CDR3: TGCGCCAGCAGCTCGACAGGGGGCTCGGCTAATGAAAAACTGTTTTTT. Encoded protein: CASSSTGGSANEKLFF.

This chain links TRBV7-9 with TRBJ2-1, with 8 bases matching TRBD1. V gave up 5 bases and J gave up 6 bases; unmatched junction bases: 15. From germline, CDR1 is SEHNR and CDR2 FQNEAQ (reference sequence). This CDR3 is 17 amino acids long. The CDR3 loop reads CASSIVPDRGQLNEQFF. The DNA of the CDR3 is TGTGCCAGCAGCATTGTCCCCGACAGGGGCCAACTCAATGAGCAGTTCTTC.

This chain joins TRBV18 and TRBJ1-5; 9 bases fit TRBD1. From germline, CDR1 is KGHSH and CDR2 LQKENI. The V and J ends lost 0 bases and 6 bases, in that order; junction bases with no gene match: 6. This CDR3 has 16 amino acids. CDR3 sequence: CASSPPGQGIGQPQHF. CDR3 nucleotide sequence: TGTGCCAGCTCACCACCGGGACAGGGTATTGGTCAGCCCCAGCATTTT.

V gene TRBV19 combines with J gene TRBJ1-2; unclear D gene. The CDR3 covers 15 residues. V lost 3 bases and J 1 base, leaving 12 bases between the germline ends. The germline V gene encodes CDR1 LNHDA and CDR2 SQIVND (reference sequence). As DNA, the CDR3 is TGTGCCAGTAGTATGGAGGACGGTATTAACTATGGCTACACCTTC. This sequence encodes CASSMEDGINYGYTF.

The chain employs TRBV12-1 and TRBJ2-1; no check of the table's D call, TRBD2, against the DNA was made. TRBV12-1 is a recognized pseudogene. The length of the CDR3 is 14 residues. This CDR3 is CASSFDSTRDEQFF. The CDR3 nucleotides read TGTGCCAGCAGCTTTGATTCAACGAGGGATGAGCAGTTCTTC.

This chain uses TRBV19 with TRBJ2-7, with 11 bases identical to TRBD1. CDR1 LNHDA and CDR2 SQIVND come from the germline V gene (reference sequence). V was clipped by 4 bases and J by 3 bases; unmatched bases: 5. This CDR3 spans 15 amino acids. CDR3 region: CASSNPGTGGYEQYF. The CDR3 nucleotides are TGTGCCAGTAGTAATCCCGGGACAGGGGGCTACGAGCAGTACTTC.

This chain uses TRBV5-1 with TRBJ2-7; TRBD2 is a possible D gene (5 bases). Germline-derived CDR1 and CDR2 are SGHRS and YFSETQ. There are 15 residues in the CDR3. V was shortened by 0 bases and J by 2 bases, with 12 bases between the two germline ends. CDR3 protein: CASSLDGVNTYEQYF. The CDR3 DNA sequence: TGCGCCAGCAGCTTGGACGGGGTAAATACCTACGAGCAGTACTTC.

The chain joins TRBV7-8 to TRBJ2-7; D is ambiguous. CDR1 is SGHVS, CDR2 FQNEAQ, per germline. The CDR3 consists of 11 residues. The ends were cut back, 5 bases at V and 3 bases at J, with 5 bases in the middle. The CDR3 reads CASSPSYEQYF. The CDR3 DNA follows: TGTGCCAGCAGCCCTAGCTACGAGCAGTACTTC. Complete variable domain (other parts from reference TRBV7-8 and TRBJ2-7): GAGVSQSPRYKVAKRGQDVALRCDPISGHVSLFWYQQALGQGPEFLTYFQNEAQLDKSGLPSDRFFAERPEGSVSTLKIQRTQQEDSAVYLCASSPSYEQYFGPGTRLTVT.

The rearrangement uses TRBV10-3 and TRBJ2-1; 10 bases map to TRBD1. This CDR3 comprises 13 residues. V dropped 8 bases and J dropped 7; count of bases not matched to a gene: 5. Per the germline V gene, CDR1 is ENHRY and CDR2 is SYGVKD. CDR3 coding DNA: TGTGCCATCTCAAGGACAGGGGGAAATGAGCAGTTCTTC. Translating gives CAISRTGGNEQFF.

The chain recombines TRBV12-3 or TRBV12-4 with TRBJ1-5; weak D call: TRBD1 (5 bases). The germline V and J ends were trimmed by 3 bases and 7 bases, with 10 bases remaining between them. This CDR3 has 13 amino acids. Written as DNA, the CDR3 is TGTGCCAGCAGTTTGGGGGGAACCCAGCCCCAGCATTTT. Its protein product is CASSLGGTQPQHF.

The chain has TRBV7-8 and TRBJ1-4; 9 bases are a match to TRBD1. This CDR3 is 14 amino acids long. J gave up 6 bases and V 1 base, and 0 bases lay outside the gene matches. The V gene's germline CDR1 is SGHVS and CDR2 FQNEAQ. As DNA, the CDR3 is TGTGCCAGCAGCTTAGGGACAGGGGATGAAAAACTGTTTTTT. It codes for CASSLGTGDEKLFF.

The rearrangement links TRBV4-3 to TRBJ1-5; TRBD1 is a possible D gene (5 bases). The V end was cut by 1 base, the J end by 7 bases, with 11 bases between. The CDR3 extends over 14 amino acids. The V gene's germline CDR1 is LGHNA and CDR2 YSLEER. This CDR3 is CASSQVGRRQPQHF. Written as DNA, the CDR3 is TGCGCCAGCAGCCAAGTGGGGCGGCGGCAGCCCCAGCATTTT.

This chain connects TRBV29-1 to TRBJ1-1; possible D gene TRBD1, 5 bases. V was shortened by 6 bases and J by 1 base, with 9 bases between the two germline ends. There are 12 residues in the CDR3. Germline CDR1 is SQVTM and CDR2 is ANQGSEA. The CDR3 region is CSVGEGNTEAFF. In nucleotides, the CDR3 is TGCAGCGTAGGGGAGGGGAACACTGAAGCTTTCTTT.

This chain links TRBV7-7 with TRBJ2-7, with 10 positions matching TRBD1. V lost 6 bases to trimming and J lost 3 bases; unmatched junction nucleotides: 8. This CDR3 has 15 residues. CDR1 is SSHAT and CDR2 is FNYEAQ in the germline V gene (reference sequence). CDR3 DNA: TGTGCCAGCAGTAAAGACAGGGGGCCGAACTACGAGCAGTACTTC. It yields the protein CASSKDRGPNYEQYF.

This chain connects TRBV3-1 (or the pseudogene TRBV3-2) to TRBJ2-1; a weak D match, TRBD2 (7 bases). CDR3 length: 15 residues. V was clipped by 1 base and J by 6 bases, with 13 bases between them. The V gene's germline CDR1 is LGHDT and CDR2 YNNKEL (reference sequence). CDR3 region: CASSQGGGGINEQFF. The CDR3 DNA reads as TGTGCCAGCAGCCAAGGAGGCGGGGGCATCAATGAGCAGTTCTTC.

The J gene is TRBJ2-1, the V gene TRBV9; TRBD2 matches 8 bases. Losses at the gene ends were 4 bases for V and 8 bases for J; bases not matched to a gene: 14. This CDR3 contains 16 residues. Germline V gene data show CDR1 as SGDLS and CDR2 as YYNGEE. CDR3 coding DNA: TGTGCCAGCAGCAGCCGGGGGGGGCTGTCGACGCATGAGCAGTTCTTC. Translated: CASSSRGGLSTHEQFF.

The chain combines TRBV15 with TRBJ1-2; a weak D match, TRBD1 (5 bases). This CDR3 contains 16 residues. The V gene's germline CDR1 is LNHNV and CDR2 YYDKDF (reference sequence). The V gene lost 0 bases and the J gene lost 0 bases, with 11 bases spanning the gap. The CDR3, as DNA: TGTGCCACCAGCAGAGAAGGAATGACAGCTAACTATGGCTACACCTTC. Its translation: CATSREGMTANYGYTF.

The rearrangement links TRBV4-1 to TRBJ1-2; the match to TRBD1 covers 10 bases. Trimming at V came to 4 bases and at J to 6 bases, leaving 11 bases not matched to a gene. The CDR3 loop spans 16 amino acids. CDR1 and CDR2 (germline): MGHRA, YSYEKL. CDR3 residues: CASSRSQSDRGHGYTF. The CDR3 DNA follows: TGCGCCAGCAGCCGTTCCCAAAGCGACAGGGGGCATGGCTACACCTTC.